A single sample is the source of the 29 T cell receptor beta chains below, sequenced in a study of blood T cell repertoires in COVID-19. Produced via immunoSEQ multiplex PCR; TCRdb's table is partial and in-frame only. Altogether 180,000 or so clones are present, around 86% being singletons, with the ten largest covering around 7%. Sequenced input: peripheral blood. The receptor set was obtained from an elderly woman in a cohort sampled during active or convalescent COVID-19.

The rearrangement joins TRBV10-3 to TRBJ2-7, with D hard to call. With 8 bases removed from V and 0 bases from J, the gap between germline ends came to 11 bases. The CDR3 sequence is 13 residues long. Germline V gene lookup returns CDR1 ENHRY and CDR2 SYGVKD. CDR3 DNA: TGTGCCATCCGCAGAACAGACTCCTACGAGCAGTACTTC. Translating it yields CAIRRTDSYEQYF.

This chain connects TRBV27 to TRBJ2-2; tentatively, D is TRBD1 (5 bases). Germline CDR1 is MNHEY and CDR2 is SMNVEV (reference sequence). There are 15 residues in the CDR3. V was shortened by 5 bases and J by 0 bases, with 10 bases between the two germline ends. CDR3 sequence: CASSPTGPNTGELFF. DNA of the CDR3: TGTGCCAGCAGTCCAACAGGACCGAACACCGGGGAGCTGTTTTTT.

This sequence joins TRBV6-2 or TRBV6-3 and TRBJ2-3, with a possible D match to TRBD2 (7 bases). CDR3 length: 17 residues. Trimming took 6 bases from V and 0 from J, leaving 19 bases between them. The germline gives CDR1 MNHEY, CDR2 SVGEGT. DNA of the CDR3: TGTGCCAGCAGCCCACTACACGGGGGGCTCAGCACAGATACGCAGTATTTT. The encoded protein is CASSPLHGGLSTDTQYF.

The V call is TRBV19, the J call TRBJ1-3; D is ambiguous. The CDR3 totals 15 residues. Germline loops: CDR1 LNHDA, CDR2 SQIVND (reference sequence). The V gene lost 5 bases and the J gene lost 0 bases, with 11 bases spanning the gap. This chain's CDR3 is CASSSGLLSGNTIYF. CDR3 DNA sequence: TGTGCCAGTAGTTCAGGACTCCTCTCTGGAAACACCATATATTTT.

This chain connects TRBV5-1 to TRBJ2-5; D gene unclear. In germline, CDR1 is SGHRS, CDR2 YFSETQ. This CDR3 is 14 amino acids long. V lost 4 bases and J lost 5, with 15 bases in between. CDR3 bases: TGCGCCAGCAGCCCCGTAGGAACCAGGGAGACCCAGTACTTC. Protein: CASSPVGTRETQYF.

The chain's CDR3 is CASRYRGTGPLNYGYTF. CDR3 nucleotide sequence: TGTGCCAGCCGTTACCGAGGGACAGGGCCATTGAACTATGGCTACACCTTC. The chain carries TRBV28 and TRBJ1-2, with 9 bases matching TRBD1. The CDR3 extends over 17 amino acids. V gave up 8 bases and J gave up 2 bases; unmatched junction bases: 15. Germline assignment: CDR1 MDHEN and CDR2 SYDVKM.

V and J are TRBV6-5 and TRBJ1-1; D is undetermined. Trimming removed 6 bases from V and 0 bases from J, with 11 bases in between. CDR1 MNHEY and CDR2 SVGAGI come from the germline V gene. CDR3 length: 14 residues. The CDR3 loop is CASRIGRMNTEAFF. CDR3 bases: TGTGCCAGCAGAATCGGGAGGATGAACACTGAAGCTTTCTTT.

The chain links TRBV2 to TRBJ2-7; 9 bases align to TRBD2. Trimming took 4 bases from V and 1 from J; bases not matched to a gene: 5. CDR1 and CDR2 (germline): SNHLY, FYNNEI. The CDR3 is made up of 15 amino acids. The CDR3 DNA reads TGTGCCAGCAGTGTTAGCGGGAGACTGTCCTACGAGCAGTACGTC. It codes for CASSVSGRLSYEQYV.

This chain links TRBV5-5 with TRBJ2-7, with 9 bases lining up with TRBD1. The CDR3 runs to 16 residues. V lost 6 bases to trimming and J lost 2 bases; unmatched junction nucleotides: 12. Germline lookup yields CDR1 SGHKS and CDR2 YYEKEE (reference sequence). This chain's CDR3 is CASTGTGQTKPYEQYF. The CDR3 nucleotides read TGTGCCAGCACCGGGACAGGGCAAACCAAACCCTACGAGCAGTACTTC.

V usage is TRBV11-2 and J usage is TRBJ2-3; D is perhaps TRBD2 (6 bases). The CDR3 sequence is 16 residues long. Trimming left V 5 bases short and J 1 base short, with 16 bases between. The germline gives CDR1 SGHAT, CDR2 FQNNGV. For the CDR3, the DNA is TGTGCCAGCAGCCCCCGTCCGTCGGGGGGCACAGATACGCAGTATTTT. It is translated as CASSPRPSGGTDTQYF.

The chain couples TRBV5-6 to TRBJ2-7; 8 bases line up with TRBD1. V was pared by 1 base and J by 2 bases, with 5 bases of the junction left unmatched. Germline V gene sequence: CDR1 SGHDT, CDR2 YYEEEE. The CDR3 contains 15 residues. CDR3 nucleotides: TGTGCCAGCAGCTTGTTTCAGGGGGCGACCTACGAGCAGTACTTC. It is translated as CASSLFQGATYEQYF.

This rearrangement joins TRBV19 to TRBJ1-1; no definite D call. Trimming stripped 3 bases from V and 3 bases from J, with 8 bases between. This CDR3 contains 13 residues. Germline CDR1 and CDR2: LNHDA and SQIVND (reference sequence). The CDR3 is CASSIRRDTEAFF. In DNA, the CDR3 is TGTGCCAGTAGTATTCGACGGGACACTGAAGCTTTCTTT.

V is TRBV30 and J is TRBJ1-2; perhaps TRBD1 as D (6 bases). The CDR3 extends over 12 amino acids. Germline CDR1 GTSNPN, CDR2 SVGIG (reference sequence). V was trimmed by 2 bases and J by 8 bases, leaving 12 bases between them. Written as DNA, the CDR3 is TGTGCCTGGAGTCAGGGGAAAGGAGGCTACACCTTC. Amino acids: CAWSQGKGGYTF.

The gene calls are TRBV11-3 and TRBJ2-1; 11 nucleotides agree with TRBD1. The CDR3 covers 15 residues. Per the germline V gene, CDR1 is SGHNT and CDR2 is YENEEA. Trimming took 5 bases from V and 8 from J; bases not matched to a gene: 8. The CDR3 region has the DNA TGTGCCAGCAGCCGGCAAGGGGGACAGGGGGATGAGCAGTTCTTC. It encodes CASSRQGGQGDEQFF.

This chain connects TRBV11-3 to TRBJ1-3, with TRBD1 as a possible D gene (5 bases). Trimming left V 5 bases short and J 0 bases short, with 8 bases between. CDR3 length equals 14 residues. Germline CDR1 is SGHNT and CDR2 is YENEEA. In nucleotides, the CDR3 is TGTGCCAGCAGCCGGACATTCTCTGGAAACACCATATATTTT. It specifies CASSRTFSGNTIYF.

The chain links TRBV6-4 to TRBJ1-2; 7 bases are shared with TRBD1. The V segment lost 6 bases and the J segment 4 bases; nucleotides outside the gene matches: 17. Germline values: CDR1 MRHNA, CDR2 SNTAGT. This CDR3 contains 17 residues. CDR3 residues: CASRSLIWAGGGYGYTF. CDR3 nucleotide sequence: TGTGCCAGCAGGAGCCTGATCTGGGCAGGGGGTGGCTATGGCTACACCTTC.

This chain uses TRBV5-1 with TRBJ2-5, with D perhaps TRBD2 (6 bases). The CDR3 is 15 amino acids. Trimming removed 0 bases at V and 3 bases at J, with 12 bases between. Germline-derived CDR1 and CDR2 are SGHRS and YFSETQ. For the CDR3, the DNA is TGCGCCAGCAGCTTGGCAGGGAGGCTGGAAGAGACCCAGTACTTC. This translates into CASSLAGRLEETQYF.

This sequence joins TRBV19 and TRBJ1-6; 8 bases align to TRBD1. The V and J ends lost 5 bases and 7 bases, in that order; junction bases with no gene match: 4. This CDR3 is 14 amino acids long. Germline loops: CDR1 LNHDA, CDR2 SQIVND (reference sequence). CDR3 loop: CASSEDRGNSPLHF. The CDR3 DNA sequence: TGTGCCAGTAGTGAAGACAGGGGAAATTCACCCCTCCACTTT. Using reference TRBV19 and TRBJ1-6 for the parts outside the CDR3, the full variable domain is DGGITQSPKYLFRKEGQNVTLSCEQNLNHDAMYWYRQDPGQGLRLIYYSQIVNDFQKGDIAEGYSVSREKKESFPLTVTSAQKNPTAFYLCASSEDRGNSPLHFGNGTRLTVT.

The genes are TRBV25-1 and TRBJ1-6; no reliable D call. The length of the CDR3 is 16 residues. Trimming shortened V by 2 bases and J by 8 bases, and 16 bases separated the two germline ends. Germline loops: CDR1 MGHDK, CDR2 SYGVNS. CDR3 bases: TGTGCCAGCAGTGAAAGCCCACGGGGTGGTGATTCACCCCTCCACTTT. Encoded protein: CASSESPRGGDSPLHF.

J is TRBJ1-5 and V is TRBV19, with 8 positions matching TRBD1. The CDR3 sequence is 13 residues long. J gave up 10 bases and V 1 base, and 3 bases lay outside the gene matches. Germline-derived CDR1 and CDR2 are LNHDA and SQIVND (reference sequence). The CDR3 DNA reads as TGTGCCAGTAGTATAGGGACAGGGCTTCCCCAGCATTTT. This translates into CASSIGTGLPQHF. Based on the CDR3 plus reference TRBV19 and TRBJ1-5, the full variable domain is DGGITQSPKYLFRKEGQNVTLSCEQNLNHDAMYWYRQDPGQGLRLIYYSQIVNDFQKGDIAEGYSVSREKKESFPLTVTSAQKNPTAFYLCASSIGTGLPQHFGDGTRLSIL.

The V call is TRBV5-8, the J call TRBJ1-1; 9 positions match TRBD1. Trimming took 5 bases from V and 4 from J; bases not matched to a gene: 6. CDR1 is SGHTS and CDR2 is YDEGEE in the germline V gene. The CDR3 is 14 amino acids. The CDR3 nucleotides are TGTGCCAGCAGTCGCGGGGACAGGGCCACTGAAGCTTTCTTT. It encodes CASSRGDRATEAFF.

This clone has just one count. This sequence joins TRBV23-1 and TRBJ1-3; D uncertain. TRBV23-1 is sorted into the ORF group, with uncertain function. CDR3 length: 15 amino acids. Trimming took off 8 bases at V and 0 bases at J, with 14 bases between the two ends. CDR3 amino acids: CASPNLACSGNTIYF. The CDR3 DNA follows: TGCGCCAGCCCAAACCTGGCTTGCTCTGGAAACACCATATATTTT.

This chain joins TRBV3-1 (or the pseudogene TRBV3-2) and TRBJ2-3; 9 nucleotides match TRBD2. Trimming at V came to 1 base and at J to 11 bases, leaving 10 bases not matched to a gene. This CDR3 is 15 amino acids long. Looked up from germline, CDR1 is LGHDT and CDR2 is YNNKEL (reference sequence). CDR3 residues: CASSQGKLAGQRQYF. CDR3 DNA: TGTGCCAGCAGCCAAGGGAAACTAGCGGGCCAGAGGCAGTATTTT.

This chain joins TRBV20-1 and TRBJ2-5, with 8 bases fitting TRBD2. Germline CDR1 is DFQATT and CDR2 is SNEGSKA (reference sequence). The CDR3 covers 18 residues. V gave up 3 bases and J gave up 2 bases; unmatched junction bases: 17. CDR3 region: CSASGESGPGTSQETQYF. DNA for the CDR3: TGCAGTGCTAGTGGGGAATCTGGGCCCGGGACTAGTCAAGAGACCCAGTACTTC.

In DNA form, the CDR3 reads TGTGCCAGCACCCAGGACAGGGTGACAGATACGCAGTATTTT. This gives the protein CASTQDRVTDTQYF. The chain is built from TRBV6-5 and TRBJ2-3; 8 bases agree with TRBD1. Germline V gives CDR1 MNHEY, CDR2 SVGAGI. This CDR3 region has 14 residues. The junction had 6 bases not matched to a gene; V was cut back by 7 bases and J by 3 bases.

The rearrangement joins TRBV24-1 to TRBJ1-4, with 8 bases that match TRBD1. J lost 1 base, V lost 2 bases, and 2 bases had no gene match. Germline V CDR1 and CDR2: KGHDR, SFDVKD. The CDR3 has 16 residues. Written as DNA, the CDR3 is TGTGCCACCAGTGATTCAGGGACAGGAACTAATGAAAAACTGTTTTTT. Translating it yields CATSDSGTGTNEKLFF.

The chain carries TRBV5-1 and TRBJ1-1; 8 positions agree with TRBD1. Germline CDR1 reads SGHRS; CDR2 reads YFSETQ. Losses at the gene ends were 4 bases for V and 4 bases for J; bases not matched to a gene: 12. The length of the CDR3 is 16 residues. CDR3 in DNA: TGCGCCAGCAGCGGGGGGACAGGATCCTCTATCACTGAAGCTTTCTTT. Translated: CASSGGTGSSITEAFF.

This chain uses TRBV30 with TRBJ1-2, with D unresolved. The ends were cut back, 2 bases at V and 4 bases at J, with 8 bases in the middle. This CDR3 is 12 amino acids long. The germline V gene has CDR1 GTSNPN and CDR2 SVGIG (reference sequence). CDR3 region: CAWSRGGYGYTF. Here the CDR3 DNA reads TGTGCCTGGAGTCGTGGCGGCTATGGCTACACCTTC.

The chain carries TRBV10-2 and TRBJ2-3, with D possibly TRBD2 on 5 matching bases. The V end was cut by 2 bases, the J end by 0 bases, with 12 bases between. Per the germline V gene, CDR1 is WSHSY and CDR2 is SAAADI. The CDR3 is 16 amino acids. CDR3 residues: CASSEPGLASTDTQYF. For the CDR3, the DNA is TGCGCCAGCAGTGAGCCCGGACTGGCTAGCACAGATACGCAGTATTTT.